Each of the 27 T cell receptor beta chains below was sequenced from the same sample in a study of beta chain features in type 1 diabetes. Study findings and constraints: Researchers report that Type 1 diabetes patients had moderately but significantly shorter TCRB CDR3s across all four CD4+ subsets.

Every isolated RNA sample was fully reverse transcribed, so sequencing captured expressed TCRB transcripts. Libraries were prepared by immunoSEQ multiplex PCR; TCRdb keeps only in-frame clonotypes and omits some of them. The table has hundreds of thousands of clones, over 12% seen once; the top ten hold 0.03% to 0.04%. No antigen has been identified for these receptors. Sequenced material: naive CD4+ T cells from blood. These receptors came from a man between 18 and 35 years old with type 1 diabetes.

This clone turned up a few times. The chain couples TRBV10-3 to TRBJ1-1; 7 bases fit TRBD1. The CDR3 length is 13 residues. Germline assignment: CDR1 ENHRY and CDR2 SYGVKD. Trimming removed 7 bases from V and 4 bases from J; junction bases left unmatched: 6. The CDR3 protein is CAINRGGGTEAFF. CDR3 DNA: TGTGCCATCAACAGGGGAGGAGGCACTGAAGCTTTCTTT.

This clone showed up just a few times. The chain joins TRBV25-1 to TRBJ1-4; no clear D gene. This CDR3 has 13 residues. CDR1 MGHDK and CDR2 SYGVNS come from the germline V gene. Trimming pared 7 bases from V and 5 bases from J, leaving 11 bases between. CDR3 loop: CASNRQANEKLFF. In DNA form, the CDR3 reads TGTGCCAGCAATAGGCAGGCGAATGAAAAACTGTTTTTT.

This chain's CDR3 is CSVYDTGHTEAFF. The CDR3 DNA sequence: TGCAGCGTGTATGACACTGGGCACACTGAAGCTTTCTTT. The V and J genes are TRBV29-1 and TRBJ1-1; D unresolved. With 6 bases removed from V and 3 bases from J, the gap between germline ends came to 14 bases. CDR3 length: 13 amino acids. Germline V gene sequence: CDR1 SQVTM, CDR2 ANQGSEA. Full variable domain (rest looked up from reference TRBV29-1 and TRBJ1-1): SAVISQKPSRDICQRGTSLTIQCQVDSQVTMMFWYRQQPGQSLTLIATANQGSEATYESGFVIDKFPISRPNLTFSTLTVSNMSPEDSSIYLCSVYDTGHTEAFFGQGTRLTVV.

The V gene is TRBV27, the J gene TRBJ2-2; 9 bases match TRBD2. V shed 5 bases, J shed 6 bases, and the junction held 16 bases outside the gene matches. CDR3 size: 18 residues. Per germline, CDR1 MNHEY and CDR2 SMNVEV (reference sequence). This CDR3 reads CASSLDRSLGLAPGELFF. The CDR3 coding sequence is TGTGCCAGCAGTCTGGACCGCTCGTTGGGACTAGCCCCCGGGGAGCTGTTTTTT.

There are a few counts of this clone. This sequence joins TRBV4-1 and TRBJ1-2; D is uncertain. The germline gives CDR1 MGHRA, CDR2 YSYEKL. V lost 4 bases and J 7 bases, leaving 16 bases between the germline ends. The CDR3 loop spans 14 amino acids. The CDR3 bases are TGCGCCAGCAGCCTCCCTACGGCACCAGGTGGCTACACCTTC. Encoded protein: CASSLPTAPGGYTF.

J is TRBJ2-1 and V is TRBV14; TRBD2 might be the D (6 bases). Per the germline V gene, CDR1 is SGHDN and CDR2 is FVKESK. This CDR3 region has 18 residues. V shed 3 bases and J shed 2 bases, with 20 bases lying between them. CDR3 in DNA: TGTGCCAGCAGCCACGGAAGTGGAGGGGCGCGTCCCTACAATGAGCAGTTCTTC. Translation gives CASSHGSGGARPYNEQFF.

This clone was counted between two and nine times. The V gene is TRBV4-1, the J gene TRBJ2-2; TRBD2 matches 14 bases. There are 19 residues in the CDR3. Per the germline V gene, CDR1 is MGHRA and CDR2 is YSYEKL. V shed 1 base, J shed 3 bases, and the junction held 7 bases outside the gene matches. The CDR3 region is CASSQALTSGRAYTGELFF. The CDR3 DNA follows: TGCGCCAGCAGCCAAGCTCTGACTAGCGGGAGGGCCTACACCGGGGAGCTGTTTTTT.

This clone was counted only a few times. CDR3 DNA: TGTGCCAGTAGTATCGCGGGACTAGCGGGAAGAGAGACCCAGTACTTC. Amino acids: CASSIAGLAGRETQYF. The chain uses TRBV19 and TRBJ2-5; 13 bases are a match to TRBD2. The CDR3 spans 16 residues. V dropped 3 bases and J dropped 4; count of bases not matched to a gene: 5. CDR1 and CDR2 (germline): LNHDA, SQIVND (reference sequence). Looking up the rest from reference TRBV19 and TRBJ2-5 gives the full variable domain: DGGITQSPKYLFRKEGQNVTLSCEQNLNHDAMYWYRQDPGQGLRLIYYSQIVNDFQKGDIAEGYSVSREKKESFPLTVTSAQKNPTAFYLCASSIAGLAGRETQYFGPGTRLLVL.

This clone showed up just a few times. The chain links TRBV7-2 to TRBJ1-5, with unresolved D. Trimming stripped 2 bases from V and 4 bases from J, with 3 bases between. In germline, CDR1 is SGHTA, CDR2 FQGNSA. The CDR3 consists of 12 residues. DNA of the CDR3: TGTGCCAGCAGCTTATGGAATCAGCCCCAGCATTTT. Translation gives CASSLWNQPQHF.

This clone was observed a handful of times. The chain employs TRBV7-9 and TRBJ1-4, with D possibly TRBD1 on 6 matching bases. CDR1 is SEHNR and CDR2 is FQNEAQ in the germline V gene (reference sequence). CDR3 size: 14 residues. Trimming left V 3 bases short and J 8 bases short, with 13 bases between. The CDR3 DNA reads as TGTGCCAGCAGCTTTCAACAGGGTACAGAAAAACTGTTTTTT. It codes for CASSFQQGTEKLFF.

This rearrangement joins TRBV7-9 to TRBJ1-5; a possible D gene is TRBD1 (5 bases). Germline-derived CDR1 and CDR2 are SEHNR and FQNEAQ (reference sequence). The ends were cut back, 3 bases at V and 7 bases at J, with 13 bases in the middle. The CDR3 is 14 residues long. CDR3 sequence: CASSFVGTGQPQHF. CDR3 DNA sequence: TGTGCCAGCAGCTTCGTAGGGACTGGGCAGCCCCAGCATTTT. Full variable domain (outside the CDR3, taken from reference TRBV7-9 and TRBJ1-5): DTGVSQNPRHKITKRGQNVTFRCDPISEHNRLYWYRQTLGQGPEFLTYFQNEAQLEKSRLLSDRFSAERPKGSFSTLEIQRTEQGDSAMYLCASSFVGTGQPQHFGDGTRLSIL.

This clone was seen more than once but under ten times. The rearrangement uses TRBV15 and TRBJ1-2; TRBD1 is a possible D gene (5 bases). V was shortened by 1 base and J by 1 base, with 7 bases between the two germline ends. The CDR3 covers 14 residues. In germline, CDR1 is LNHNV, CDR2 YYDKDF (reference sequence). CDR3: CATSRAGINYGYTF. CDR3 in DNA: TGTGCCACCAGCAGAGCAGGGATTAACTATGGCTACACCTTC.

The chain couples TRBV30 to TRBJ1-5; D is ambiguous. The CDR3 is 14 amino acids. V dropped 1 base and J dropped 5 bases, with 12 bases sitting between them. Per germline, CDR1 GTSNPN and CDR2 SVGIG (reference sequence). The chain's CDR3 is CAWSALLRDQPQHF. In nucleotides, the CDR3 is TGTGCCTGGAGTGCTTTATTAAGGGATCAGCCCCAGCATTTT.

This rearrangement joins TRBV10-2 to TRBJ2-1, with a possible D match to TRBD2 (6 bases). This CDR3 spans 18 amino acids. Trimming shortened V by 4 bases and J by 0 bases, and 19 bases separated the two germline ends. Germline CDR1 and CDR2: WSHSY and SAAADI. CDR3 protein: CASSGFVPNGSSYNEQFF. DNA of the CDR3: TGCGCCAGCAGTGGATTCGTCCCGAACGGGAGCTCCTACAATGAGCAGTTCTTC.

The chain is built from TRBV19 and TRBJ2-1; D is unresolved. V lost 5 bases and J 0 bases, leaving 11 bases between the germline ends. CDR1 LNHDA and CDR2 SQIVND come from the germline V gene (reference sequence). The CDR3 covers 15 residues. The CDR3 DNA sequence: TGTGCCAGTAGTGAGACTGGATACTCCTACAATGAGCAGTTCTTC. As protein: CASSETGYSYNEQFF.

The chain couples TRBV9 to TRBJ2-1; D unresolved. V was shortened by 1 base and J by 6 bases, with 11 bases between the two germline ends. The germline CDR1 and CDR2 sequences are SGDLS and YYNGEE. The CDR3 sequence is 14 residues long. The CDR3 sequence is CASSVFTGGNEQFF. For the CDR3, the DNA is TGTGCCAGCAGCGTATTTACCGGCGGCAATGAGCAGTTCTTC.

This clone was found a few times. The chain links TRBV6-5 to TRBJ2-1; the match to TRBD2 covers 8 bases. V dropped 2 bases and J dropped 10; count of bases not matched to a gene: 4. Germline CDR1 MNHEY, CDR2 SVGAGI. The CDR3 sequence is 13 residues long. This CDR3 reads CASSYAAGAEQFF. Here the CDR3 DNA reads TGTGCCAGCAGTTACGCAGCGGGAGCGGAGCAGTTCTTC.

Only a few counts were recorded for this clone. This chain uses TRBV28 with TRBJ2-7; D is undetermined. This CDR3 is 10 amino acids long. The germline gives CDR1 MDHEN, CDR2 SYDVKM. Between the trimmed V and J ends, which lost 5 bases and 3 bases, there was a span of 2 bases. The CDR3 DNA follows: TGTGCCAGCAGTAACTACGAGCAGTACTTC. Amino acid sequence: CASSNYEQYF.

The chain combines TRBV29-1 with TRBJ1-1; D is possibly TRBD1 (6 bases). Germline V gene data show CDR1 as SQVTM and CDR2 as ANQGSEA. V was clipped by 6 bases and J by 1 base, with 15 bases between them. The CDR3 runs 14 residues. CDR3 DNA: TGCAGCGTACAGGGTAGGCTTAGGAACACTGAAGCTTTCTTT. It is translated as CSVQGRLRNTEAFF.

The CDR3 nucleotides are TGTGCCATCAGTGGGGAGGGAGCAAGCAATGAGCAGTTCTTC. This translates into CAISGEGASNEQFF. The chain combines TRBV10-3 with TRBJ2-1, with 7 bases identical to TRBD2. The V gene end was trimmed by 4 bases and the J gene end by 6 bases; junction bases not matched to a gene: 6. Germline CDR1 ENHRY, CDR2 SYGVKD. This CDR3 comprises 14 residues.

The chain employs TRBV11-3 and TRBJ2-7; 7 bases align to TRBD1. The germline gives CDR1 SGHNT, CDR2 YENEEA. CDR3 length: 15 amino acids. Trimming at V came to 6 bases and at J to 3 bases, leaving 11 bases not matched to a gene. The CDR3: CASRPLGQRNYEQYF. The CDR3 bases are TGTGCCAGCAGGCCTTTGGGACAGAGAAACTACGAGCAGTACTTC.

This clone was detected a few times. The chain joins TRBV19 to TRBJ1-2; 7 bases are shared with TRBD1. Trimming at V came to 4 bases and at J to 1 base, leaving 6 bases not matched to a gene. Germline loops: CDR1 LNHDA, CDR2 SQIVND (reference sequence). This CDR3 has 15 amino acids. Written as DNA, the CDR3 is TGTGCCAGTAGTACGGGACAGCCGATTAACTATGGCTACACCTTC. This sequence encodes CASSTGQPINYGYTF.

This chain uses TRBV30 with TRBJ1-3; perhaps TRBD1 as D (6 bases). Trimming cost V 2 bases and J 8 bases, with 10 bases left between them. This CDR3 is 12 amino acids long. Germline V gives CDR1 GTSNPN, CDR2 SVGIG (reference sequence). The CDR3 here is CAWSPGEYTIYF. For the CDR3, the DNA is TGTGCCTGGAGTCCAGGGGAATACACCATATATTTT.

The chain recombines TRBV11-2 with TRBJ2-1; D is unresolved. From germline, CDR1 is SGHAT and CDR2 FQNNGV. Trimming removed 1 base from V and 6 bases from J, with 10 bases in between. The CDR3 runs to 14 residues. CDR3 protein: CASSLVVTFNEQFF. The CDR3 DNA is TGTGCCAGCAGCTTAGTTGTCACCTTCAATGAGCAGTTCTTC.

The J gene is TRBJ1-4, the V gene TRBV30; 9 bases line up with TRBD1. Germline V lookup: CDR1 GTSNPN, CDR2 SVGIG (reference sequence). This CDR3 region has 14 residues. The junction had 2 bases not matched to a gene; V was cut back by 2 bases and J by 4 bases. The CDR3 DNA reads TGTGCCTGGAGTCGGGACAGGGTTAATGAAAAACTGTTTTTT. This encodes CAWSRDRVNEKLFF.

This chain connects TRBV6-1 to TRBJ2-7; no firm D call. Germline CDR1 reads MNHNS; CDR2 reads SASEGT. V was shortened by 4 bases and J by 6 bases, with 13 bases between the two germline ends. The CDR3 is made up of 13 amino acids. CDR3 nucleotide sequence: TGTGCCAGCAGTGGGCGCTCAGCAGCCGAGCAGTACTTC. The encoded protein is CASSGRSAAEQYF.

V usage is TRBV6-5 and J usage is TRBJ2-7, with 10 positions matching TRBD2. The CDR3 is 16 residues long. Germline values: CDR1 MNHEY, CDR2 SVGAGI. V lost 0 bases to trimming and J lost 0 bases; unmatched junction nucleotides: 2. CDR3 in amino acids: CASSYSSGGLSYEQYF. Here the CDR3 DNA reads TGTGCCAGCAGTTACTCTAGCGGGGGGCTCTCCTACGAGCAGTACTTC.